The TCR beta chain described here comes from a study of technical replicates of blood from several donors. Using immunoSEQ multiplex PCR, the repertoire was profiled, and TCRdb retains in-frame clones only, with some absent. The sample shows 70,000 to 75,000 clones, 95% of them seen only once. The CDR3 length is 14 residues. Germline V gene lookup returns CDR1 MDHEN and CDR2 SYDVKM. With 5 bases removed from V and 1 base from J, the gap between germline ends came to 11 bases. The genes are TRBV28 and TRBJ1-1; D gene uncertain. This sequence originates from a human donor in good health. The specimen sequenced was T cells isolated from PBMCs. The CDR3 region has the DNA TGTGCCAGCAGTCAAACGAGAAAGAACACTGAAGCTTTCTTT. Encoded protein: CASSQTRKNTEAFF.